This TCR beta chain originates from a study of shared clonotypes between healthy human individuals. CD45RO negativity and positive selection for CCR7 defined naive CD8 cells, a population that excluded terminally differentiated effector memory CD45RA+ cells. Everyone who donated was a Caucasian adult who lived in Nashville, Tennessee. Assay used: immunoSEQ multiplex PCR; TCRdb lists only in-frame clones, some missing. This table has 2 million to 2.5 million clones, just over 90% appearing once. Findings and caveats of the study: Genetic and exposure-history diversity was limited by the small donor number. Generation probabilities were higher for clonotypes shared across all four sorted-subset donors than for unshared ones.

Comments on this clone: Antigen unknown.

What was sequenced was naive CD8+ T cells from PBMCs. The TCR sequence derives from a man aged 18 to 30 in good health. Some clones in this sample may be carry-over from other donors' samples.

CDR3 protein: CASSRLAGVVYEQYF. CDR3 sequence (DNA): TGTGCCAGCAGCCGACTAGCGGGAGTGGTGTACGAGCAGTACTTC. The chain couples TRBV6-5 to TRBJ2-7; TRBD2 aligns across 12 bases. V shed 6 bases and J 4 bases; nucleotides not matched to a gene: 7. The CDR3 loop spans 15 amino acids. The germline V gene has CDR1 MNHEY and CDR2 SVGAGI.